The table lists the clone carrying this T cell receptor (beta chain) with a few counts. What it binds is not known. This specimen comes from a study of regulatory T cells in long-lasting Graves disease. The study, taken as a whole, reports: Small sample size may have lowered accuracy.

There are 17 residues in the CDR3. Germline lookup yields CDR1 SGHDT and CDR2 YYEEEE. Trimming took off 1 base at V and 10 bases at J, with 21 bases between the two ends. Construction of the TCR beta libraries employed iRepertoire HTBI primers in conjunction with Arm-PCR of CDR3 regions. TCRdb redid the calling of the multiplex PCR reads with MiXCR, one entry per CDR3 protein. The sample holds about 420,000 distinct CDR3 sequences, around 15% seen once. Noted time point: newly diagnosed GD, antithyroid drugs for less than 3 months. Researchers made the TCR library from RNA that was extracted from PBMCs. The diagnosis of Graves' disease used American Thyroid Association guidelines. These data are also associated with another study on T cells in Graves' hyperthyroidism and ophthalmopathy. As that study records: TCR CDR3 regions were first amplified by RT-PCR with HTBI primers.

The clonotype comes from a woman under 30 with Graves disease. Sequencing used peripheral blood mononuclear cells (PBMCs), obtained at new diagnosis, from a patient treated with antithyroid drugs. This chain uses TRBV5-6 with TRBJ1-6; D gene uncertain. CDR3 amino acids: CASSLTGLLQLSSPLHF. The CDR3 nucleotides read TGTGCCAGCAGCTTGACCGGCCTCTTGCAGCTAAGCTCACCCCTCCACTTT.